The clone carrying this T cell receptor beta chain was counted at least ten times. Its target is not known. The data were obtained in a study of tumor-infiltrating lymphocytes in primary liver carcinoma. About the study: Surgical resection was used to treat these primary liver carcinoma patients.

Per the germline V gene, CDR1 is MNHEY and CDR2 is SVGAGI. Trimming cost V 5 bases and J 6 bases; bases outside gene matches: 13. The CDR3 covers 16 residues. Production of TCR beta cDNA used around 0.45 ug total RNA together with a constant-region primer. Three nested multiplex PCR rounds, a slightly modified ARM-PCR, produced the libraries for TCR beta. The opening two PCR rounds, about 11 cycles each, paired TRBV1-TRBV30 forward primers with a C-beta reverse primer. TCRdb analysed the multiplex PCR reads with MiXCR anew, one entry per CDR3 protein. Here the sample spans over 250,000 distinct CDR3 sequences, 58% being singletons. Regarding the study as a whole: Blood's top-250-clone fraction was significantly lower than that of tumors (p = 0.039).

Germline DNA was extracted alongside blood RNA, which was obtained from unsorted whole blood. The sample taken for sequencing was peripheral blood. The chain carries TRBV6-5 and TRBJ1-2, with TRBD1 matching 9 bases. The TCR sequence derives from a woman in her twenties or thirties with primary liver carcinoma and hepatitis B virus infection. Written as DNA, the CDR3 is TGTGCCAGCAGTAGGGGACAGGGACCACTTGGAGATGGCTACACCTTC. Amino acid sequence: CASSRGQGPLGDGYTF.